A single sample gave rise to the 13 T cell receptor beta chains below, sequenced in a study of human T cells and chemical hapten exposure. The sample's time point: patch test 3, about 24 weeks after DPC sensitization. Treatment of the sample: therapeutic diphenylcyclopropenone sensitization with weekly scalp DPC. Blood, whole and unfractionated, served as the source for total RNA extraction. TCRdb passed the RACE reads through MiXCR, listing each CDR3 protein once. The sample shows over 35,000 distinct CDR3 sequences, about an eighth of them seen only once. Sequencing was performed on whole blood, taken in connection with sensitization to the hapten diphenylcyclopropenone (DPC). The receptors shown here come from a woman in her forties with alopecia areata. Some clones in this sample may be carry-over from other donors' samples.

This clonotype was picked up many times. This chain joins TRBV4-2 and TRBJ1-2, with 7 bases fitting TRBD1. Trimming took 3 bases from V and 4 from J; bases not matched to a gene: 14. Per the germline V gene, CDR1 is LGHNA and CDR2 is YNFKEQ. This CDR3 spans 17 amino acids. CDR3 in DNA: TGTGCCAGCAGCCACGAAATCACGACAGGGATTGTCTATGGCTACACCTTC. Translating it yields CASSHEITTGIVYGYTF.

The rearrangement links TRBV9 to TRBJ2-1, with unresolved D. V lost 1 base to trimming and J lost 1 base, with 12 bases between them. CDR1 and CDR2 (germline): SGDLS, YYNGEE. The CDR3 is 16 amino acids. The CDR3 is CASSVPASPSYNEQFF. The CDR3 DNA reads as TGTGCCAGCAGCGTACCTGCCTCTCCATCCTACAATGAGCAGTTCTTC.

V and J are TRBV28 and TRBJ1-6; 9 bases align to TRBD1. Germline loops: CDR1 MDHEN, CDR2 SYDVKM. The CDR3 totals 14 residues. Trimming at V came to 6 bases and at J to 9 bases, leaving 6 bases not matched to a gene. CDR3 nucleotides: TGTGCCAGCAGCCCGGGACAGGGACCTTCACCCCTCCACTTT. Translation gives CASSPGQGPSPLHF.

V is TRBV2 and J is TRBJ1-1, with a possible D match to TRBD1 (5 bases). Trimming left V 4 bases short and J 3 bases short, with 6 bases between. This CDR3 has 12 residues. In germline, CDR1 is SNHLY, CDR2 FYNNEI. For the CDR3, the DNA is TGTGCCAGCAGTGGACAGTACACTGAAGCTTTCTTT. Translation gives CASSGQYTEAFF.

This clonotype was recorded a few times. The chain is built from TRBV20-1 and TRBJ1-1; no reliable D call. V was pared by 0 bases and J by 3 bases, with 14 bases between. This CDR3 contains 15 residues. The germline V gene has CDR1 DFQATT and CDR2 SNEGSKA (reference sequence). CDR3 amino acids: CSARDRASVYTEAFF. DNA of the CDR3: TGCAGTGCTAGAGATAGGGCCTCCGTGTACACTGAAGCTTTCTTT.

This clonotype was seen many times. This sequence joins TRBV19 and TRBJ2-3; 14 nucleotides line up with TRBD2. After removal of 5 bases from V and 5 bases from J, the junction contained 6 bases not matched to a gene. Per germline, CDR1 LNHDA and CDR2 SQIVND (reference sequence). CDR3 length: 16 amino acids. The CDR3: CASSDGLAGGLDTQYF. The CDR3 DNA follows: TGTGCCAGTAGTGACGGACTAGCGGGAGGATTAGATACGCAGTATTTT.

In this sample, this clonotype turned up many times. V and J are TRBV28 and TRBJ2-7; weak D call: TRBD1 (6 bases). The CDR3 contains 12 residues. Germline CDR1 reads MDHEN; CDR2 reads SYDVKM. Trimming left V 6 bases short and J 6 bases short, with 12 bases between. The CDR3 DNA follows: TGTGCCAGCAGACAGGGTAACGGCGAGCAGTACTTC. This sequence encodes CASRQGNGEQYF.

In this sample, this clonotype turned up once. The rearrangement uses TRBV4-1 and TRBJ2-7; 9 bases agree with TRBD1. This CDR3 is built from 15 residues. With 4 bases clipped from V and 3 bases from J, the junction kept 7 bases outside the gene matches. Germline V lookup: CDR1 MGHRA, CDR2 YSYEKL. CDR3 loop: CASSRGQGSVYEQYF. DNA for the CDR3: TGCGCCAGCAGCCGGGGACAGGGAAGTGTCTACGAGCAGTACTTC.

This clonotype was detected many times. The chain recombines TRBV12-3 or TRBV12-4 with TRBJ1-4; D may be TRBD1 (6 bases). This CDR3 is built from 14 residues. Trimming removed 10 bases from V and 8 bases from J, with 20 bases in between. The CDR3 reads CATTRGGGWEKLFF. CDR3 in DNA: TGTGCCACCACCCGGGGGGGCGGATGGGAAAAACTGTTTTTT.

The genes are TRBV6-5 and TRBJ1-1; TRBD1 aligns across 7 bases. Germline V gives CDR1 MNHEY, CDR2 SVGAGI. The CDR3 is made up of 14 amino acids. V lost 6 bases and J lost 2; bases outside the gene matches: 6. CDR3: CASRRQGPNTEAFF. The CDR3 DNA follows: TGTGCCAGCAGGCGACAGGGACCCAACACTGAAGCTTTCTTT.

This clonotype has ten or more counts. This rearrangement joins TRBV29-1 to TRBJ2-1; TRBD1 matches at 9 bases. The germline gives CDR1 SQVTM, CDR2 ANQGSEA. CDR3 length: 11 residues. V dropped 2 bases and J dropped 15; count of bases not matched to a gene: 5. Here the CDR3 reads CSVEWDREPFF. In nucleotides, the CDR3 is TGCAGCGTTGAATGGGACAGGGAACCGTTCTTC.

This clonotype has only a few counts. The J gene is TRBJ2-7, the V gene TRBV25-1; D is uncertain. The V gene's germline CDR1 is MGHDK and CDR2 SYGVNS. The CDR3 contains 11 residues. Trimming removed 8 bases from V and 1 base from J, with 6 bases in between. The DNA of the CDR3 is TGTGCCAGCGGGTTGTCCTACGAGCAGTACTTC. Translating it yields CASGLSYEQYF.

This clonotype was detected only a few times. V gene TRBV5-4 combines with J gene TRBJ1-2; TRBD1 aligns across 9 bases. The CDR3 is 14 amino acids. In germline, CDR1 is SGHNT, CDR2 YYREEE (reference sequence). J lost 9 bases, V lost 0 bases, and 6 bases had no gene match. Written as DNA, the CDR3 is TGTGCCAGCAGCTTGGAGGGACAGGGTCGCAGCTACACCTTC. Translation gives CASSLEGQGRSYTF.